This T cell receptor beta chain appears in the sequencing data of a study of blood T cell repertoires in COVID-19. Across the study: Samples taken during acute and convalescent COVID-19 were collected in the United States, Italy and Spain.

The assay was immunoSEQ multiplex PCR, and TCRdb's table has in-frame clones only and misses some. The profile shows over 25,000 clones, about 80% of them singletons. Germline-derived CDR1 and CDR2 are SGHTA and FQGTGA. Trimming took 5 bases from V and 1 from J, leaving 8 bases between them. This CDR3 spans 13 amino acids. The receptor's source is a woman of 80 years or more with acute or convalescent COVID-19. The sample comprised peripheral blood. The chain has TRBV7-3 and TRBJ1-1; D gene unclear. CDR3: CASSRGGNTEAFF. The CDR3 DNA follows: TGTGCCAGCAGCCGGGGTGGGAACACTGAAGCTTTCTTT.